Listed here are 20 T cell receptor beta chains from one sample, sequenced in a study of shared clonotypes between healthy human individuals. The repertoire was sequenced with immunoSEQ multiplex PCR; TCRdb's copy has only in-frame clones and lacks some. Of some 1,400,000 clones listed, approximately 97% were seen once; the top ten hold over 1%. The sample taken for sequencing was naive CD4+ T cells sorted from blood. Subset given: CD45RA+ positively selected. Receptors were obtained from a man under 40 in good health.

The V call is TRBV11-3, the J call TRBJ2-3; D is undetermined. Germline V CDR1 and CDR2: SGHNT, YENEEA. The CDR3 has 14 residues. V was pared by 3 bases and J by 0 bases, with 7 bases between. CDR3 nucleotides: TGTGCCAGCAGCTTCGGGCAGAGCACAGATACGCAGTATTTT. This sequence encodes CASSFGQSTDTQYF.

The genes are TRBV28 and TRBJ2-5, with a weak D call TRBD1 (5 bases). The CDR3 runs to 17 residues. Deletions cut 2 bases from V and 0 bases from J, with 16 bases between. Germline loops: CDR1 MDHEN, CDR2 SYDVKM. The CDR3 sequence is CASSLRPPGMYQETQYF. Written as DNA, the CDR3 is TGTGCCAGCAGTTTACGTCCCCCAGGGATGTACCAAGAGACCCAGTACTTC.

CDR3 nucleotides: TGTGCCAGCAGCCCCACTAGCGGGAGGAGCACAGATACGCAGTATTTT. Protein: CASSPTSGRSTDTQYF. The chain links TRBV5-4 to TRBJ2-3; 12 nucleotides line up with TRBD2. Germline values: CDR1 SGHNT, CDR2 YYREEE (reference sequence). The CDR3 totals 16 residues. V trimming: 4 bases; J trimming: 0 bases; junction bases outside the gene matches: 3.

This rearrangement joins TRBV7-2 to TRBJ2-7, with 12 bases aligning to TRBD2. Trimming took 5 bases from V and 9 from J; bases not matched to a gene: 11. CDR3 length equals 15 residues. The V gene's germline CDR1 is SGHTA and CDR2 FQGNSA. The CDR3 reads CASSPRASGRAVQYF. The CDR3 DNA is TGTGCCAGCAGCCCCCGAGCTAGCGGGAGGGCCGTGCAGTACTTC.

J is TRBJ2-3 and V is TRBV13, with 10 positions matching TRBD2. The CDR3 spans 16 residues. Trimming removed 5 bases from V and 0 bases from J; junction bases left unmatched: 5. CDR1 is PRHDT, CDR2 FYEKMQ, per germline (reference sequence). DNA of the CDR3: TGTGCCAGCAGCCCTTTAGCGGGAGGTAGCACAGATACGCAGTATTTT. The encoded protein is CASSPLAGGSTDTQYF.

CDR3: CAWSGLAGRVYGYTF. The CDR3 DNA reads as TGTGCCTGGAGTGGCCTGGCGGGGCGGGTCTATGGCTACACCTTC. The genes are TRBV30 and TRBJ1-2; maybe TRBD1 (5 bases). V lost 1 base and J lost 4, with 16 bases in between. The CDR3 is made up of 15 amino acids. Germline loops: CDR1 GTSNPN, CDR2 SVGIG (reference sequence).

The V and J genes are TRBV5-1 and TRBJ1-2; D call uncertain. The V gene lost 0 bases and the J gene lost 0 bases, with 12 bases spanning the gap. The CDR3 consists of 16 residues. The germline V gene has CDR1 SGHRS and CDR2 YFSETQ. In DNA form, the CDR3 reads TGCGCCAGCAGCTTGGGTCGTTCAGTAACTAACTATGGCTACACCTTC. Its translation is CASSLGRSVTNYGYTF.

This chain uses TRBV4-2 with TRBJ1-1; 7 nucleotides agree with TRBD1. The V segment lost 5 bases and the J segment 3 bases; nucleotides outside the gene matches: 9. The CDR3 runs to 15 residues. Per the germline V gene, CDR1 is LGHNA and CDR2 is YNFKEQ. CDR3 nucleotides: TGTGCCAGCAGCGGCCCAGGGACAGCTTACACTGAAGCTTTCTTT. As protein: CASSGPGTAYTEAFF.

The chain uses TRBV28 and TRBJ1-5; 7 nucleotides agree with TRBD1. J gave up 2 bases and V 3 bases, and 7 bases lay outside the gene matches. The CDR3 covers 16 residues. Germline-derived CDR1 and CDR2 are MDHEN and SYDVKM. The CDR3 here is CASSFVGGAGNQPQHF. CDR3 nucleotide sequence: TGTGCCAGCAGTTTTGTAGGGGGCGCGGGCAATCAGCCCCAGCATTTT.

This clone appeared once. The rearrangement joins TRBV9 to TRBJ2-5, with 13 bases aligning to TRBD2. The length of the CDR3 is 17 residues. The V gene's germline CDR1 is SGDLS and CDR2 YYNGEE. With 0 bases clipped from V and 2 bases from J, the junction kept 4 bases outside the gene matches. CDR3 DNA sequence: TGTGCCAGCAGCGTAGGGGGACTAGCGGGGACACAAGAGACCCAGTACTTC. Residues: CASSVGGLAGTQETQYF.

This chain connects TRBV13 to TRBJ2-2; 8 bases are a match to TRBD2. Germline assignment: CDR1 PRHDT and CDR2 FYEKMQ (reference sequence). The ends lost 5 bases at V and 1 base at J; junction bases unmatched: 3. The CDR3 is 15 amino acids. CDR3 nucleotide sequence: TGTGCCAGCAGCAGTCTAGCGGGGAACACCGGGGAGCTGTTTTTT. It specifies CASSSLAGNTGELFF.

V and J are TRBV18 and TRBJ2-2; D gene ambiguous. V was clipped by 6 bases and J by 0 bases, with 11 bases between them. The germline CDR1 and CDR2 sequences are KGHSH and LQKENI. CDR3 size: 15 residues. CDR3 region: CASSEVHSNTGELFF. CDR3 DNA sequence: TGTGCCAGCTCGGAAGTGCACTCGAACACCGGGGAGCTGTTTTTT.

The chain is built from TRBV19 and TRBJ2-3; perhaps TRBD2 as D (6 bases). Trimming removed 9 bases at V and 2 bases at J, with 15 bases between. Germline CDR1 and CDR2: LNHDA and SQIVND (reference sequence). The CDR3 is made up of 14 amino acids. The CDR3 sequence: CASRGLQITDTQYF. CDR3 DNA sequence: TGTGCCAGCCGGGGACTTCAGATCACAGATACGCAGTATTTT.

The rearrangement joins TRBV5-1 to TRBJ2-5; 13 positions agree with TRBD2. From germline, CDR1 is SGHRS and CDR2 YFSETQ. The V segment lost 4 bases and the J segment 5 bases; nucleotides outside the gene matches: 8. The CDR3 sequence is 16 residues long. CDR3 amino acids: CASSPDGLAGVETQYF. In nucleotides, the CDR3 is TGCGCCAGCAGCCCGGACGGACTAGCGGGAGTTGAGACCCAGTACTTC. The full variable domain, rest sourced from reference TRBV5-1 and TRBJ2-5, is KAGVTQTPRYLIKTRGQQVTLSCSPISGHRSVSWYQQTPGQGLQFLFEYFSETQRNKGNFPGRFSGRQFSNSRSEMNVSTLELGDSALYLCASSPDGLAGVETQYFGPGTRLLVL.

Comment on this clone: Distinct nucleotide sequences in the sample also encode this CDR3. This chain uses TRBV28 with TRBJ1-2, with D uncertain. Per germline, CDR1 MDHEN and CDR2 SYDVKM. With 2 bases removed from V and 4 bases from J, the gap between germline ends came to 5 bases. CDR3 length: 12 amino acids. The CDR3 reads CASSLGGYGYTF. CDR3 nucleotides: TGTGCCAGCAGTTTAGGCGGCTATGGCTACACCTTC.

The V gene is TRBV7-8, the J gene TRBJ2-1; either TRBD1 or TRBD2 may fit D (6 bases each). Deletions cut 1 base from V and 0 bases from J, with 13 bases between. CDR1 is SGHVS and CDR2 is FQNEAQ in the germline V gene. The CDR3 runs to 17 residues. CDR3 region: CASSLGRGTISYNEQFF. The CDR3 region has the DNA TGTGCCAGCAGCTTAGGGAGGGGGACCATCTCCTACAATGAGCAGTTCTTC. The variable domain in full, with the rest retrieved from reference TRBV7-8 and TRBJ2-1, is GAGVSQSPRYKVAKRGQDVALRCDPISGHVSLFWYQQALGQGPEFLTYFQNEAQLDKSGLPSDRFFAERPEGSVSTLKIQRTQQEDSAVYLCASSLGRGTISYNEQFFGPGTRLTVL.

To note about this clone: One end of the junction varies from germline; a read error may be responsible. The gene calls are TRBV7-8 and TRBJ2-1, with D uncertain. Germline CDR1 and CDR2: SGHVS and FQNEAQ. CDR3 length: 16 residues. CDR3 region: CASTLNVGSSYNEQFF. In nucleotides, the CDR3 is TGTGCCAGCACCTTAAATGTAGGTAGCTCCTACAATGAGCAGTTCTTC. The variable domain in full, completed from reference TRBV7-8 and TRBJ2-1, reads GAGVSQSPRYKVAKRGQDVALRCDPISGHVSLFWYQQALGQGPEFLTYFQNEAQLDKSGLPSDRFFAERPEGSVSTLKIQRTQQEDSAVYLCASTLNVGSSYNEQFFGPGTRLTVL.

This chain connects TRBV7-6 to TRBJ2-7; 8 positions agree with TRBD1. The germline V gene has CDR1 SGHVS and CDR2 FNYEAQ. The CDR3 totals 16 residues. Unmatched junction bases numbered 8, after V lost 2 bases and J lost 2 bases. CDR3 in amino acids: CASSLLDRGLTYEQYF. DNA of the CDR3: TGTGCCAGCAGCTTATTAGACAGGGGTCTCACCTACGAGCAGTACTTC. Combining the CDR3 with reference TRBV7-6 and TRBJ2-7 gives the whole variable domain GAGVSQSPRYKVTKRGQDVALRCDPISGHVSLYWYRQALGQGPEFLTYFNYEAQQDKSGLPNDRFSAERPEGSISTLTIQRTEQRDSAMYRCASSLLDRGLTYEQYFGPGTRLTVT.

As regards this clone: Other nucleotide sequences from this sample produce the same CDR3. The V gene is TRBV9, the J gene TRBJ2-1; 10 positions agree with TRBD2. J was trimmed by 6 bases and V by 0 bases; bases with no gene match: 3. The CDR3 has 15 amino acids. CDR1 and CDR2 from the germline V gene are SGDLS and YYNGEE. As DNA, the CDR3 is TGTGCCAGCAGCGTAGGGGCTAGCGGGAGCAATGAGCAGTTCTTC. It yields the protein CASSVGASGSNEQFF.

The rearrangement links TRBV7-9 to TRBJ1-5; D remains ambiguous. V lost 5 bases, J lost 3 bases, and 14 bases lay in between. This CDR3 is built from 15 residues. CDR1 is SEHNR, CDR2 FQNEAQ, per germline (reference sequence). For the CDR3, the DNA is TGTGCCAGCAGCCAAGACACCCTAGACAATCAGCCCCAGCATTTT. This gives the protein CASSQDTLDNQPQHF. The variable domain in full, completed from reference TRBV7-9 and TRBJ1-5, reads DTGVSQNPRHKITKRGQNVTFRCDPISEHNRLYWYRQTLGQGPEFLTYFQNEAQLEKSRLLSDRFSAERPKGSFSTLEIQRTEQGDSAMYLCASSQDTLDNQPQHFGDGTRLSIL.